These T cell receptor beta chains were read from a single sample in a study of Ad26.COV2.S vaccination and SARS-CoV-2 variants. TCRdb's copy holds only in-frame clones and misses some; the assay was immunoSEQ multiplex PCR. Altogether roughly 420,000 clones are present, approximately 89% being singletons, with the ten largest covering approximately 2.5%. The material was peripheral blood, obtained in a trial of Ad26.COV2.S vaccine versus placebo. The receptors stem from a person aged 18-60 years who received the Ad26.COV2.S COVID-19 vaccine or a placebo. Both conserved end residues are part of each CDR3.

TRBV25-1,TRBJ1-5,CASSSGTGGLNQPQHF
TRBV7-6,TRBJ1-1,CASSLDQGGYPEAFF
TRBV2,TRBJ2-6,CASNLWTSGSYGANVLTF
TRBV7-3,TRBJ2-2,CASSLTSSGGTGELFF
TRBV2,TRBJ1-4,CASNKRAGSPEKLFF
TRBV18,TRBJ2-5,CASSPRQQETQYF
TRBV7-9,TRBJ2-3,CASSLVSKTGGYTDTQYF
TRBV4-3,TRBJ1-4,CASSQVEQRSEKLFF
TRBV19,TRBJ1-3,CASSIEIAGNTIYF
TRBV27,TRBJ1-1,CASSPRRDSNTEAFF
TRBV7-2,TRBJ2-2,CASSPTRNTGELFF
TRBV7-6,TRBJ2-2,CASSSHPNRRLPGELFF
TRBV19,TRBJ1-6,CASSSPSRPGGNSPLHF
TRBV7-2,TRBJ2-3,CASSLGQGADTQYF
TRBV11-2,TRBJ2-3,CASSFFYEGTDTQYF
TRBV11-2,TRBJ2-7,CASSLGLGSYYEQYF
TRBV6-2/TRBV6-3,TRBJ1-1,CASSYSNTEAFF
TRBV2,TRBJ2-2,CASSDSNTGELFF
TRBV18,TRBJ2-5,CASSPGGTETQYF
TRBV18,TRBJ2-4,CASSPQGGNIQYF
TRBV18,TRBJ1-2,CASSPSQGLGYGYTF
TRBV27,TRBJ2-1,CASTLLAGDNEQFF
TRBV28,TRBJ1-6,CASSSPGQGNSPLHF
TRBV7-6,TRBJ1-6,CASSLTAGWNSPLHF
TRBV19,TRBJ1-5,CASSIVGGGMANQPQHF
TRBV7-9,TRBJ2-5,CASSLQALETQYF
TRBV4-2,TRBJ2-1,CASSLRLAGVGWNEQFF
TRBV5-1,TRBJ2-1,CASSERTDSYNEQFF
TRBV19,TRBJ2-5,CASGPFRGGLETQYF
TRBV28,TRBJ2-3,CASSPILAGVGTDTQYF
TRBV6-2/TRBV6-3,TRBJ2-1,CASSLPSGEYNEQFF
TRBV9,TRBJ2-2,CASSVAGGRWNTGELFF
TRBV2,TRBJ1-1,CASRVTRLNTEAFF
TRBV9,TRBJ2-1,CASSVEPFWEQFF
TRBV27,TRBJ1-3,CASSFLGPTSALEGNTIYF
TRBV7-2,TRBJ1-1,CASSLNTEAFF
TRBV27,TRBJ1-6,CASSRGQGSYNSPLHF
TRBV5-6,TRBJ2-2,CASSSGTSGGAGELFF
TRBV5-1,TRBJ2-2,CASSLAISLLGTGELFF
TRBV11-1,TRBJ2-5,CASSLGGYYQETQYF
TRBV10-3,TRBJ2-3,CAISGRRGGLTSTDTQYF